Listed below are T cell receptor beta chains from one sample, sequenced in a study of regulatory T cells in long-lasting Graves disease. TCRdb fed the multiplex PCR reads into MiXCR, producing one record per CDR3 protein. Found here are about 290,000 distinct CDR3 sequences, more than 20% of them singletons; the top ten hold 56%. The sample here was peripheral blood mononuclear cells (PBMCs), taken when the disease was refractory, from a patient treated with antithyroid drugs. Source of these receptors: a female donor with Graves disease. The CDR3 runs from the conserved cysteine through the conserved F or W. A D gene is named only where the DNA matches it firmly. Only some rows state a clone size, as once, few, many or a class for expanded clones.

>TRBV7-9|TRBJ1-2|.|12|.
TGTGCCAGCAGTAGCCCGGGGGGTGGCTACACCTTC
CASSSPGGGYTF
>TRBV6-1|TRBJ2-5|TRBD2|16|.
TGTGCCAGCAGTGATCTAGCGGGATTCTCTCAACAGACCCAGTACTTC
CASSDLAGFSQQTQYF
>TRBV27|TRBJ1-1|.|16|many
TGTGCCAGCAGTTCCCCCGCTGGCAGGGTAGGCACTGAAGCTTTCTTT
CASSSPAGRVGTEAFF
>TRBV19|TRBJ1-2|TRBD1|15|few
TGTGCCAGTAGCACGGACAGGGATTTGAACTATGGCTACACCTTC
CASSTDRDLNYGYTF
>TRBV20-1|TRBJ2-2|TRBD2|15|.
TGCAGTGCCAGGGAAGCGGGAGGGGGGACCGGGGAGCTGTTTTTT
CSAREAGGGTGELFF
>TRBV6-4|TRBJ2-2|.|13|.
TGTGCCACCCTGCAGGGGAGGACCGGGGAGCTGTTTTTT
CATLQGRTGELFF
>TRBV27|TRBJ2-2|.|15|many
TGTGCCAGCAGTGCGGGCTCTACACGTCCCGGGGAGCTGTTTTTT
CASSAGSTRPGELFF
>TRBV28|TRBJ1-1|.|17|few
TGTGCCAGCAGTTTTTTGGCCTCCGAGGGCTTGAACACTGAAGCTTTCTTT
CASSFLASEGLNTEAFF
>TRBV5-5|TRBJ1-2|TRBD1|13|.
TGTGCCAGCAGCTCCAGGGGGCAAGTAGGCTACACCTTC
CASSSRGQVGYTF
>TRBV5-1|TRBJ2-7|TRBD2|15|.
TGCGCCAGCAGCGTTGGGACTAGCGGGGTGTACGAGCAGTACTTC
CASSVGTSGVYEQYF